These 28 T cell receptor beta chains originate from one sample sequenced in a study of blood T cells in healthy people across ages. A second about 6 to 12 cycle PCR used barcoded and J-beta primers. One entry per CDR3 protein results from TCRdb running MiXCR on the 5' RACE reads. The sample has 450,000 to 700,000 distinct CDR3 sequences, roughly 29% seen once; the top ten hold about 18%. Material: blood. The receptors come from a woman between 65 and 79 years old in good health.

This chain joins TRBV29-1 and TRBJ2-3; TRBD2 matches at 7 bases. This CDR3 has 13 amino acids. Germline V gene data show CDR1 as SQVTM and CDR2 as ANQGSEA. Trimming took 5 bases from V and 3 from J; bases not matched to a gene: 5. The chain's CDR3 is CSVRPAGTDTQYF. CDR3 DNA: TGCAGCGTTCGTCCAGCGGGGACAGATACGCAGTATTTT.

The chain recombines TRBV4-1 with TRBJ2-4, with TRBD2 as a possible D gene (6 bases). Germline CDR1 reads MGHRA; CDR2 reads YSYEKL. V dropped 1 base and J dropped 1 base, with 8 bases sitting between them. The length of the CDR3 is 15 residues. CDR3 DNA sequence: TGCGCCAGCAGCCAAGCGGGGGTCGCCAAAAACATTCAGTACTTC. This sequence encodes CASSQAGVAKNIQYF.

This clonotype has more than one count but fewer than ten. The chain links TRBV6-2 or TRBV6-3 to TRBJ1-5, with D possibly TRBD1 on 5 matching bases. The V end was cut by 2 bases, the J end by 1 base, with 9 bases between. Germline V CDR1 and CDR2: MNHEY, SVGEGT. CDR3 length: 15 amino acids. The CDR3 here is CASSYPGQSNQPQHF. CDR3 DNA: TGTGCCAGCAGTTACCCGGGGCAGAGCAATCAGCCCCAGCATTTT.

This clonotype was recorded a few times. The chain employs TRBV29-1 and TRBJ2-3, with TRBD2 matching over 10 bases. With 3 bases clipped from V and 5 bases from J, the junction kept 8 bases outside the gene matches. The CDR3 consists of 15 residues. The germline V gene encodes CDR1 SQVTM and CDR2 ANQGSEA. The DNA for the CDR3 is TGCAGCGTTGATTCGGCTAGCGGGGGTGGAGATACGCAGTATTTT. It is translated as CSVDSASGGGDTQYF.

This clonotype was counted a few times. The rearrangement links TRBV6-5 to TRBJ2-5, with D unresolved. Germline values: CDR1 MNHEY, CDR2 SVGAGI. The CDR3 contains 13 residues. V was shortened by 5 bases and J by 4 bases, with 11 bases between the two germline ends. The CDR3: CASSPPARETQYF. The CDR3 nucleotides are TGTGCCAGCAGTCCCCCCGCCCGAGAGACCCAGTACTTC.

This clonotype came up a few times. The CDR3 DNA reads as TGTGCCAGCAACCCTAGCGGGGGAGCAGATACGCAGTATTTT. This translates into CASNPSGGADTQYF. This rearrangement joins TRBV12-3 or TRBV12-4 to TRBJ2-3; 10 bases are a match to TRBD2. Unmatched junction bases numbered 5, after V lost 7 bases and J lost 4 bases. The CDR3 extends over 14 amino acids.

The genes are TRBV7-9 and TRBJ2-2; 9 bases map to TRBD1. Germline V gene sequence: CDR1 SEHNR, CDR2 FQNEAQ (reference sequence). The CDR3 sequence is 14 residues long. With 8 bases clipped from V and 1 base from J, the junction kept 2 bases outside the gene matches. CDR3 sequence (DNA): TGTGCCAGCTTGGGACAGGGGAACACCGGGGAGCTGTTTTTT. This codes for CASLGQGNTGELFF.

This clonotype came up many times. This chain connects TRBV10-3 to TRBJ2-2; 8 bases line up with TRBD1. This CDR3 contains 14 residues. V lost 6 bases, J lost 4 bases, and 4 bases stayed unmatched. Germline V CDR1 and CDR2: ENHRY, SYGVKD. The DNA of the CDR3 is TGTGCCATCAGCCAGGGGGCTAGCACCGGGGAGCTGTTTTTT. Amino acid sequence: CAISQGASTGELFF.

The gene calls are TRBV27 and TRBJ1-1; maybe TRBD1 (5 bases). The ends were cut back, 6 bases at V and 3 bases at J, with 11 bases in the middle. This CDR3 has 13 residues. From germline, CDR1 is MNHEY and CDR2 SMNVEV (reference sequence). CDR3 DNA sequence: TGTGCCAGCAGCTGGGGGGTATACACTGAAGCTTTCTTT. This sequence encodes CASSWGVYTEAFF.

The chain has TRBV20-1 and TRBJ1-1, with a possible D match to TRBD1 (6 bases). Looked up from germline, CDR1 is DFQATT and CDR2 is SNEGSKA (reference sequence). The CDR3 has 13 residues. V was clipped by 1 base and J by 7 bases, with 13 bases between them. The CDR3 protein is CSARGPGAGEAFF. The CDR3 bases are TGCAGTGCTAGAGGGCCAGGGGCGGGTGAAGCTTTCTTT.

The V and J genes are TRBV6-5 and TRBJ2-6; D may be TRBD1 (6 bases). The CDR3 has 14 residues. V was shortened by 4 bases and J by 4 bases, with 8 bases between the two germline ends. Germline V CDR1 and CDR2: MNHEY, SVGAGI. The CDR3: CASSWQGGANVLTF. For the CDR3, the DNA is TGTGCCAGCAGTTGGCAGGGGGGGGCCAACGTCCTGACTTTC.

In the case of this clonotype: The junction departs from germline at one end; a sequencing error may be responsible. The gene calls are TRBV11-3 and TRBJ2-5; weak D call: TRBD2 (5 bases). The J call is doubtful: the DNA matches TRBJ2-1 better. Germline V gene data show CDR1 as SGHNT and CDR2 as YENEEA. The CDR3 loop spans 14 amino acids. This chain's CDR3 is CASSLRAENNGQFF. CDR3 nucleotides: TGTGCCAGCAGCTTGCGGGCCGAGAACAATGGGCAGTTCTTC.

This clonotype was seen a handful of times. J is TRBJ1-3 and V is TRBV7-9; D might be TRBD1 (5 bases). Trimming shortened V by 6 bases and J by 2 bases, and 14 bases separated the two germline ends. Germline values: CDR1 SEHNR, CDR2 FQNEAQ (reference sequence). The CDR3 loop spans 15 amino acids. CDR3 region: CASSPSRGPGNTIYF. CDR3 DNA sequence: TGTGCCAGCAGTCCTTCCCGGGGCCCTGGAAACACCATATATTTT.

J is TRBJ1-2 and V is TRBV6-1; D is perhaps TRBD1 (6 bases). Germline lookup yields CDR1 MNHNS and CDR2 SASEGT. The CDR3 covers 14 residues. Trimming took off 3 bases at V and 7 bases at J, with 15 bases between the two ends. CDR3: CASSDRGQGPGYTF. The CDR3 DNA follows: TGTGCCAGCAGTGATAGGGGACAAGGGCCTGGCTACACCTTC.

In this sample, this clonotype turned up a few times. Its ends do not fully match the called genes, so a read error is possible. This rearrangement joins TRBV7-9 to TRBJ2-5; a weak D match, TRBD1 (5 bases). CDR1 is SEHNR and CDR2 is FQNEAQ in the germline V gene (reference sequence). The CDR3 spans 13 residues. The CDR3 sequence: CASSLAARDEQLF. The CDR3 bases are TGTGCCAGCAGCTTAGCGGCCAGGGATGAGCAGCTCTTC.

The CDR3 DNA reads TGTGCCAGCGCGGGACAGGGCGACTCACCCCTCCACTTT. This translates into CASAGQGDSPLHF. The V and J genes are TRBV25-1 and TRBJ1-6; 9 bases map to TRBD1. CDR1 is MGHDK and CDR2 is SYGVNS in the germline V gene. The CDR3 is 13 residues long. Trimming cost V 8 bases and J 10 bases; bases outside gene matches: 6.

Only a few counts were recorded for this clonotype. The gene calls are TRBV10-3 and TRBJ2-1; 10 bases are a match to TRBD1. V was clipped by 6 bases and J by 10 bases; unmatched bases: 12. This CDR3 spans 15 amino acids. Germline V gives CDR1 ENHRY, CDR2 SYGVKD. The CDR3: CAIRPMRTGGREQFF. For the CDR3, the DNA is TGTGCCATCAGGCCTATGCGGACAGGGGGAAGGGAGCAGTTCTTC.

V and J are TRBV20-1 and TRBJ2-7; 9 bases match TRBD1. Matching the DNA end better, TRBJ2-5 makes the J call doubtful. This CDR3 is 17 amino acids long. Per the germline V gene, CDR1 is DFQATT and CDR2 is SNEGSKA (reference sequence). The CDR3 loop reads CSARDPAYRGPRETQYF. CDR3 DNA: TGCAGTGCTAGAGATCCCGCCTACAGGGGGCCGAGGGAGACCCAGTACTTC.

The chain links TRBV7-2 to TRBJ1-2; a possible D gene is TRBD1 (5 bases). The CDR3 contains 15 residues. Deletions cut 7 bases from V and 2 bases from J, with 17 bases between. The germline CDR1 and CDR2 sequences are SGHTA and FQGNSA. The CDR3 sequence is CASTFSGTVNYGYTF. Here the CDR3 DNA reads TGTGCCAGCACCTTTTCCGGGACGGTAAACTATGGCTACACCTTC.

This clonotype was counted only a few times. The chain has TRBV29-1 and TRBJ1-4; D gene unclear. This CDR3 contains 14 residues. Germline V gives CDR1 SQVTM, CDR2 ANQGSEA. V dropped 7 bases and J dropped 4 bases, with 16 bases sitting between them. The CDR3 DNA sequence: TGCAGCGCTGGGCTGACCGGAGGTAATGAAAAACTGTTTTTT. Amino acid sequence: CSAGLTGGNEKLFF.

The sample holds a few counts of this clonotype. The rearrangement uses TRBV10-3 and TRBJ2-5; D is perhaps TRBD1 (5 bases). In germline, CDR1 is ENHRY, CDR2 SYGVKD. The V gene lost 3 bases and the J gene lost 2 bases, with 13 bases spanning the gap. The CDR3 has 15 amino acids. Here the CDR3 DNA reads TGTGCCATCAGTGACCCAGGGATGCCGCAAGAGACCCAGTACTTC. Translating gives CAISDPGMPQETQYF.

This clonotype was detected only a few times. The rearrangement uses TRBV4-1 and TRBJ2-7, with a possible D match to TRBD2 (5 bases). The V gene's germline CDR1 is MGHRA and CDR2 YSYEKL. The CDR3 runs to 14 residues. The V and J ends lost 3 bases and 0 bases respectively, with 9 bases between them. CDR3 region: CASSHPTTSYEQYF. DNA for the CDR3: TGCGCCAGCAGCCACCCGACTACCTCCTACGAGCAGTACTTC.

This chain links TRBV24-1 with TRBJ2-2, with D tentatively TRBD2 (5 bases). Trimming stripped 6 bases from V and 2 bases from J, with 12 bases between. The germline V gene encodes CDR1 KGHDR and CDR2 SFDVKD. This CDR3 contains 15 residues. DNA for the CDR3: TGTGCCACCAGTCCGCGGGCGGATAACACCGGGGAGCTGTTTTTT. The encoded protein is CATSPRADNTGELFF.

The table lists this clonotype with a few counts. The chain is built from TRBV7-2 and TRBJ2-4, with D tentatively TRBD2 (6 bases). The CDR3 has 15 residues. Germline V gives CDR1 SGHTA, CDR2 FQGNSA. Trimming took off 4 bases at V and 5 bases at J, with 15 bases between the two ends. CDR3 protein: CASSSSLGLENIQYF. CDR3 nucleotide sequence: TGTGCCAGCAGCTCCTCCTTGGGACTTGAAAACATTCAGTACTTC.

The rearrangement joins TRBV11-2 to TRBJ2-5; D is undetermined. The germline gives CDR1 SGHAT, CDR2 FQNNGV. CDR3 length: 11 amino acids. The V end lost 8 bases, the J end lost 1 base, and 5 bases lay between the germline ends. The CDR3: CASVSQETQYF. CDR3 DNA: TGTGCCAGCGTGAGCCAAGAGACCCAGTACTTC.

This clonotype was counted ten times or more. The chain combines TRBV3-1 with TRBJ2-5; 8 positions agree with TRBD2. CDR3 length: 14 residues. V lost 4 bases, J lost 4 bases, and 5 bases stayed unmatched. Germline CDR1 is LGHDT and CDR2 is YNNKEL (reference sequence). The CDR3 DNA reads TGTGCCAGCAGCCTTTGGACTAGCAGAGAGACCCAGTACTTC. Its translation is CASSLWTSRETQYF.

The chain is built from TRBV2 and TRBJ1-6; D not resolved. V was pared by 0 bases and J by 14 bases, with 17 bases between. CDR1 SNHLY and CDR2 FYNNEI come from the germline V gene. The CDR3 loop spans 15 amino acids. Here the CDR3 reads CASSEALPAGGSLHF. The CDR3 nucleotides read TGTGCCAGCAGTGAAGCGCTACCGGCCGGTGGGTCCCTCCACTTT.

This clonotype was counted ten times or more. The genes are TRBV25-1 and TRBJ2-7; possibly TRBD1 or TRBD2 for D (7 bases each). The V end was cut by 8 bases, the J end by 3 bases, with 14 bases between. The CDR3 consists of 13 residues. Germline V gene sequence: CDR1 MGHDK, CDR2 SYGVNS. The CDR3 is CASAPGGGYEQYF. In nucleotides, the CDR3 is TGTGCCAGCGCGCCAGGGGGGGGCTACGAGCAGTACTTC.